The 31 T cell receptor beta chains presented below share a single source sample, sequenced in a study of blood T cell repertoires in COVID-19. The table came from immunoSEQ multiplex PCR; TCRdb's copy has only in-frame clones and leaves some out. Seen here are more than 200,000 clones, more than 85% observed once, and the top ten hold under 5%. The sample consisted of PBMCs or T cells enriched from blood (not recorded which). These receptors all stem from a woman between 25 and 40 years old who had recovered from COVID-19.

V is TRBV30 and J is TRBJ1-3, with D possibly TRBD1 on 5 matching bases. Germline V lookup: CDR1 GTSNPN, CDR2 SVGIG (reference sequence). CDR3 size: 15 residues. With 0 bases removed from V and 0 bases from J, the gap between germline ends came to 9 bases. The DNA of the CDR3 is TGTGCCTGGAGTGTAGACAGCCCCTCTGGAAACACCATATATTTT. It codes for CAWSVDSPSGNTIYF.

The gene calls are TRBV29-1 and TRBJ1-5; no reliable D call. The CDR3 runs to 13 residues. Trimming took off 4 bases at V and 3 bases at J, with 10 bases between the two ends. The germline gives CDR1 SQVTM, CDR2 ANQGSEA. For the CDR3, the DNA is TGCAGCGTTGCTTCGGGGTACAATCAGCCCCAGCATTTT. It yields the protein CSVASGYNQPQHF.

The V and J genes are TRBV6-6 and TRBJ2-1, with 9 bases identical to TRBD2. The CDR3 consists of 16 residues. J was trimmed by 3 bases and V by 2 bases; bases with no gene match: 5. Germline V gene data show CDR1 as MNHNY and CDR2 as SVGAGI (reference sequence). The chain's CDR3 is CASSYTAGGGYNEQFF. As DNA, the CDR3 is TGTGCCAGCAGTTACACCGCGGGGGGGGGCTACAATGAGCAGTTCTTC.

This clone was seen a few times. V usage is TRBV6-2 or TRBV6-3 and J usage is TRBJ1-2, with D maybe TRBD1 (6 bases). The CDR3 consists of 15 residues. Germline lookup yields CDR1 MNHEY and CDR2 SVGEGT. The germline V and J ends were trimmed by 4 bases and 7 bases, with 19 bases remaining between them. The CDR3 loop is CASSSMILQGSGYTF. The CDR3, as DNA: TGTGCCAGCAGTTCGATGATACTACAGGGTTCTGGCTACACCTTC.

The V gene is TRBV18, the J gene TRBJ1-2; no firm D call. The germline V gene encodes CDR1 KGHSH and CDR2 LQKENI. The CDR3 runs to 12 residues. Trimming stripped 3 bases from V and 5 bases from J, with 7 bases between. The CDR3 loop reads CASSPRVYGYTF. The CDR3 bases are TGTGCCAGCTCACCTCGGGTTTATGGCTACACCTTC.

J is TRBJ2-7 and V is TRBV11-3, with TRBD1 as a possible D gene (6 bases). This CDR3 region has 12 residues. Germline V CDR1 and CDR2: SGHNT, YENEEA. The ends were cut back, 3 bases at V and 7 bases at J, with 10 bases in the middle. Written as DNA, the CDR3 is TGTGCCAGCAGCTTTCTTCAGGGGGAGCAGTACTTC. Translating it yields CASSFLQGEQYF. The full variable domain, rest sourced from reference TRBV11-3 and TRBJ2-7, is EAGVVQSPRYKIIEKKQPVAFWCNPISGHNTLYWYLQNLGQGPELLIRYENEEAVDDSQLPKDRFSAERLKGVDSTLKIQPAELGDSAVYLCASSFLQGEQYFGPGTRLTVT.

This rearrangement joins TRBV5-5 to TRBJ2-1; D is possibly TRBD2 (5 bases). V was trimmed by 4 bases and J by 0 bases, leaving 11 bases between them. This CDR3 is 15 amino acids long. Germline CDR1 and CDR2: SGHKS and YYEKEE (reference sequence). The CDR3 bases are TGTGCCAGCAGCGTGGACTGGAGCTCCTACAATGAGCAGTTCTTC. Translated: CASSVDWSSYNEQFF.

This rearrangement joins TRBV28 to TRBJ1-2, with D tentatively TRBD1 (6 bases). The germline CDR1 and CDR2 sequences are MDHEN and SYDVKM. The CDR3 spans 14 residues. V lost 6 bases and J lost 7, with 18 bases in between. The CDR3 bases are TGTGCCAGCAGCCAAGGGGTCAGGGGTGCTGGCTACACCTTC. It codes for CASSQGVRGAGYTF.

This rearrangement joins TRBV7-3 to TRBJ2-1, with 8 bases lining up with TRBD1. In germline, CDR1 is SGHTA, CDR2 FQGTGA. The CDR3 has 15 residues. V shed 2 bases, J shed 6 bases, and the junction held 6 bases outside the gene matches. CDR3 sequence: CASSLEGRGLNEQFF. CDR3 nucleotide sequence: TGTGCCAGCAGCTTAGAGGGCAGGGGGCTCAATGAGCAGTTCTTC.

The chain carries TRBV5-4 and TRBJ2-1; 7 bases fit TRBD2. This CDR3 is 15 amino acids long. Germline loops: CDR1 SGHNT, CDR2 YYREEE (reference sequence). Trimming cost V 4 bases and J 1 base; bases outside gene matches: 5. This CDR3 is CASSAAGVSYNEQFF. CDR3 sequence (DNA): TGTGCCAGCAGCGCTGCGGGAGTGTCCTACAATGAGCAGTTCTTC.

In DNA, the CDR3 is TGTGCCAGCAGCCACCACCCTGGGGGGGAGTGGGTGAGTACTGAAGCTTTCTTT. It is translated as CASSHHPGGEWVSTEAFF. The chain uses TRBV6-2 or TRBV6-3 and TRBJ1-1, with D perhaps matching TRBD1 (5 bases). The CDR3 spans 18 residues. Between the trimmed V and J ends, which lost 6 bases and 5 bases, there was a span of 28 bases. CDR1 and CDR2 from the germline V gene are MNHEY and SVGEGT.

V and J are TRBV5-8 and TRBJ1-1; D is possibly TRBD1 (6 bases). The CDR3 has 14 residues. CDR1 SGHTS and CDR2 YDEGEE come from the germline V gene. V was trimmed by 0 bases and J by 7 bases, leaving 13 bases between them. The CDR3 region is CASSLVAGAGEAFF. The CDR3, as DNA: TGTGCCAGCAGCTTGGTTGCGGGGGCTGGTGAAGCTTTCTTT.

This chain joins TRBV18 and TRBJ2-2; the D gene is possibly TRBD1 (7 bases). The ends were cut back, 1 base at V and 1 base at J, with 22 bases in the middle. Per germline, CDR1 KGHSH and CDR2 LQKENI. The CDR3 extends over 20 amino acids. This CDR3 is CASSPLGVGGGFGNTGELFF. The DNA of the CDR3 is TGTGCCAGCTCACCACTCGGCGTCGGAGGGGGCTTTGGGAACACCGGGGAGCTGTTTTTT.

The chain has TRBV5-1 and TRBJ2-3; TRBD2 matches at 8 bases. The V and J ends lost 6 bases and 3 bases, in that order; junction bases with no gene match: 18. CDR1 is SGHRS, CDR2 YFSETQ, per germline. This CDR3 has 18 amino acids. CDR3: CASTVGLARRRETDTQYF. CDR3 bases: TGCGCCAGCACGGTAGGACTAGCCCGCCGGAGGGAAACAGATACGCAGTATTTT.

This clone was seen a few times. V usage is TRBV28 and J usage is TRBJ2-7; TRBD1 might be the D (5 bases). V lost 3 bases and J 3 bases, leaving 12 bases between the germline ends. This CDR3 region has 14 residues. Germline CDR1 and CDR2: MDHEN and SYDVKM. CDR3 nucleotide sequence: TGTGCCAGCAGTTTGGTAGGGGCCAGCTACGAGCAGTACTTC. Translation: CASSLVGASYEQYF. Combining the CDR3 with reference TRBV28 and TRBJ2-7 gives the whole variable domain DVKVTQSSRYLVKRTGEKVFLECVQDMDHENMFWYRQDPGLGLRLIYFSYDVKMKEKGDIPEGYSVSREKKERFSLILESASTNQTSMYLCASSLVGASYEQYFGPGTRLTVT.

This chain links TRBV9 with TRBJ1-2, with 8 bases lining up with TRBD1. Germline CDR1 reads SGDLS; CDR2 reads YYNGEE. The CDR3 covers 16 residues. V lost 0 bases, J lost 3 bases, and 7 bases stayed unmatched. The CDR3 is CASSVAQDRADYGYTF. CDR3 DNA sequence: TGTGCCAGCAGCGTAGCCCAGGACAGGGCTGACTATGGCTACACCTTC.

This chain joins TRBV2 and TRBJ1-4; a weak D match, TRBD1 (5 bases). The CDR3 length is 12 residues. Germline CDR1 is SNHLY and CDR2 is FYNNEI. Trimming stripped 8 bases from V and 8 bases from J, with 12 bases between. For the CDR3, the DNA is TGTGCCAGCGCCCAGGGAGGGGAAAAACTGTTTTTT. Amino acids: CASAQGGEKLFF.

This chain joins TRBV29-1 and TRBJ2-7; TRBD1 matches at 11 bases. The CDR3 runs to 14 residues. The germline V gene encodes CDR1 SQVTM and CDR2 ANQGSEA. The J segment lost 0 bases and the V segment lost 5 bases, leaving 3 bases of the junction unmatched. CDR3 DNA: TGCAGCGTTTGGGACAGGGGGGGCTCCTACGAGCAGTACTTC. Amino acid sequence: CSVWDRGGSYEQYF.

The chain carries TRBV6-5 and TRBJ2-3; D is unclear. CDR3 length equals 13 residues. With 0 bases removed from V and 8 bases from J, the gap between germline ends came to 9 bases. Germline CDR1 and CDR2: MNHEY and SVGAGI. CDR3 region: CASSYSRAGTQYF. Here the CDR3 DNA reads TGTGCCAGCAGTTACTCGAGAGCCGGTACGCAGTATTTT.

CDR3 nucleotide sequence: TGTGCCACCAGTTCCGGGACAGGGGTGACTGAAGCTTTCTTT. It translates to CATSSGTGVTEAFF. The chain uses TRBV24-1 and TRBJ1-1; the match to TRBD1 covers 10 bases. Germline CDR1 reads KGHDR; CDR2 reads SFDVKD. V gave up 6 bases and J gave up 5 bases; unmatched junction bases: 5. The CDR3 runs 14 residues.

The chain joins TRBV6-2 or TRBV6-3 to TRBJ2-3; 8 nucleotides line up with TRBD2. Germline trimming cut 7 bases from V and 5 bases from J; bases unmatched to any gene: 5. The CDR3 spans 13 residues. Per germline, CDR1 MNHEY and CDR2 SVGEGT. The CDR3 sequence: CASTPGGGDTQYF. CDR3 nucleotide sequence: TGTGCCAGCACCCCGGGAGGGGGAGATACGCAGTATTTT.

The V and J genes are TRBV7-2 and TRBJ1-6; 7 bases are shared with TRBD1. V was clipped by 6 bases and J by 6 bases; unmatched bases: 2. CDR1 is SGHTA and CDR2 is FQGNSA in the germline V gene. This CDR3 is built from 13 residues. The CDR3 DNA reads TGTGCCAGCAGAGGGACAGCTAATTCACCCCTCCACTTT. Translated: CASRGTANSPLHF. Full variable domain (outside the CDR3, taken from reference TRBV7-2 and TRBJ1-6): GAGVSQSPSNKVTEKGKDVELRCDPISGHTALYWYRQSLGQGLEFLIYFQGNSAPDKSGLPSDRFSAERTGGSVSTLTIQRTQQEDSAVYLCASRGTANSPLHFGNGTRLTVT.

V usage is TRBV4-3 and J usage is TRBJ2-2, with D perhaps matching TRBD2 (6 bases). Germline loops: CDR1 LGHNA, CDR2 YSLEER. The V end lost 0 bases, the J end lost 4 bases, and 18 bases lay between the germline ends. CDR3 size: 18 residues. CDR3 nucleotides: TGCGCCAGCAGCCAAGAACAGAGTAGCGGAGGGATCACCGGGGAGCTGTTTTTT. Protein product: CASSQEQSSGGITGELFF.

This clone has just a few counts. The chain recombines TRBV7-2 with TRBJ2-7; tentative D call: TRBD1 (6 bases). Trimming stripped 1 base from V and 6 bases from J, with 10 bases between. Germline values: CDR1 SGHTA, CDR2 FQGNSA. The CDR3 runs to 13 residues. As DNA, the CDR3 is TGTGCCAGCAGCTTAGGGATCAGGGGCGAGCAGTACTTC. Translating it yields CASSLGIRGEQYF.

The rearrangement uses TRBV19 and TRBJ2-1; 7 bases map to TRBD2. The germline V gene encodes CDR1 LNHDA and CDR2 SQIVND (reference sequence). With 5 bases clipped from V and 5 bases from J, the junction kept 9 bases outside the gene matches. There are 15 residues in the CDR3. CDR3 sequence: CASSSREDYNNEQFF. CDR3 nucleotides: TGTGCCAGTAGTTCTCGGGAGGATTACAACAATGAGCAGTTCTTC.

This clone was observed a few times. This chain uses TRBV5-4 with TRBJ1-6; 12 bases line up with TRBD1. Trimming at V came to 4 bases and at J to 7 bases, leaving 6 bases not matched to a gene. The CDR3 spans 16 residues. Germline V gene sequence: CDR1 SGHNT, CDR2 YYREEE (reference sequence). CDR3: CASSPGQGATNSPLHF. The CDR3 bases are TGTGCCAGCAGCCCGGGACAGGGGGCGACCAATTCACCCCTCCACTTT.

The rearrangement uses TRBV4-1 and TRBJ1-1, with a possible D match to TRBD1 (5 bases). Germline V gene data show CDR1 as MGHRA and CDR2 as YSYEKL. Between the trimmed V and J ends, which lost 0 bases and 0 bases, there was a span of 11 bases. There are 16 residues in the CDR3. The CDR3 region has the DNA TGCGCCAGCAGCCAAGAAGCCGACAGCATGAACACTGAAGCTTTCTTT. Its protein is CASSQEADSMNTEAFF.

The genes are TRBV28 and TRBJ1-4; 8 nucleotides agree with TRBD1. The germline V gene has CDR1 MDHEN and CDR2 SYDVKM. The V gene end was trimmed by 6 bases and the J gene end by 7 bases; junction bases not matched to a gene: 7. This CDR3 is built from 14 residues. DNA of the CDR3: TGTGCCAGCAGCCAGGGGGCCGGGAGTGAAAAACTGTTTTTT. It encodes CASSQGAGSEKLFF.

This sequence joins TRBV3-1 (or the pseudogene TRBV3-2) and TRBJ2-5; 7 nucleotides agree with TRBD2. The CDR3 runs 17 residues. CDR1 and CDR2 (germline): LGHDT, YNNKEL (reference sequence). V dropped 1 base and J dropped 5; count of bases not matched to a gene: 13. This CDR3 reads CASSQVFGGRTRETQYF. As DNA, the CDR3 is TGTGCCAGCAGCCAAGTATTCGGCGGGAGAACCCGGGAGACCCAGTACTTC.

The CDR3 protein is CASSLTGDTSYEQYF. In nucleotides, the CDR3 is TGTGCCAGCAGCTTGACAGGGGATACCTCCTACGAGCAGTACTTC. The V and J genes are TRBV5-5 and TRBJ2-7, with 7 bases lining up with TRBD1. The CDR3 length is 15 residues. V lost 1 base, J lost 0 bases, and 4 bases stayed unmatched. The germline CDR1 and CDR2 sequences are SGHKS and YYEKEE (reference sequence).

V gene TRBV6-5 combines with J gene TRBJ1-1; no definite D call. The germline CDR1 and CDR2 sequences are MNHEY and SVGAGI. The length of the CDR3 is 12 residues. The ends were cut back, 7 bases at V and 0 bases at J, with 6 bases in the middle. CDR3: CASILVNTEAFF. CDR3 bases: TGTGCCAGCATCTTAGTGAACACTGAAGCTTTCTTT.